Listed below are T cell receptor beta chains from one sample, sequenced in a study of immune characteristics of hereditary and idiopathic chronic pancreatitis. Some clones are missing from TCRdb's copy, which holds only in-frame ones; the method was immunoSEQ multiplex PCR. The data contain roughly 13,000 clones, less than 75% of them singletons. Input material: pancreas tissue with hereditary chronic pancreatitis. These receptors came from a human donor with chronic pancreatitis. CDR3s leave out the opening cysteine and the closing phenylalanine or tryptophan. The D gene is left open where the match is weak.

J gene	V gene	D gene	CDR3 protein
TRBJ2-5	TRBV28	TRBD1	ASSLYRGQETQY
TRBJ2-1	TRBV6-5	TRBD2	ASSKSGMSYNEQF
TRBJ1-5	TRBV6-1	-	ASSEVGGSYQPQH
TRBJ1-2	TRBV28	-	ASSINYGYT
TRBJ1-3	TRBV5-1	-	ASSLARPKSGNTIY
TRBJ1-2	TRBV6-6	-	ASRLTLNYGYT
TRBJ1-2	TRBV2	TRBD1	ASSRQGDGYGYT
TRBJ2-4	TRBV4-1	-	ASSQEAGFYIQY
TRBJ1-2	TRBV7-2	-	ASRPPLTGNYGYT
TRBJ1-2	TRBV28	-	ASRPAYGYT
TRBJ2-3	TRBV12-3/TRBV12-4	-	ASSPGTADTQY
TRBJ1-3	TRBV7-8	-	ASSLLSLSSGNTIY
TRBJ2-3	TRBV24-1	TRBD2	ATSSGLAGGPTDTQY
TRBJ1-3	TRBV5-4	-	ASSLGPSGNTIY
TRBJ1-5	TRBV7-9	-	ASSSQGGNQPQH
TRBJ1-4	TRBV28	-	ASSDPGRVGEKLF
TRBJ2-1	TRBV5-8	TRBD2	ASSWIGTSGSNEQF
TRBJ2-7	TRBV6-1	-	ASSEGSGANYEQY
TRBJ2-1	TRBV3-1/TRBV3-2	TRBD1	ASSAPGTVGWEQF
TRBJ1-2	TRBV6-4	-	ASSATAEDFGYT
TRBJ2-7	TRBV6-5	TRBD2	ASSKNIAGRDEQY
TRBJ1-5	TRBV30	TRBD1	AWSVAGGQPQH
TRBJ2-7	TRBV7-2	TRBD2	ASSFVAGGAYEQY
TRBJ1-2	TRBV5-6	-	ASSLGTNYGYT
TRBJ2-2	TRBV18	-	ASSPVGGTNTGELF
TRBJ1-1	TRBV2	-	ASTQGEGTEAF
TRBJ2-1	TRBV20-1	-	SASRGNEQF
TRBJ2-7	TRBV5-6	-	ASNPGVLGEQY
TRBJ1-1	TRBV27	-	AIHPNTEAF
TRBJ1-6	TRBV27	-	ASSLSGSSPLH
TRBJ1-2	TRBV28	TRBD1	ASSSPPGTGGNYGYT
TRBJ1-5	TRBV7-9	TRBD1	ASSLGQGGQPQH
TRBJ2-1	TRBV14	TRBD2	ASSQTSGSLNEQF
TRBJ2-2	TRBV3-1/TRBV3-2	-	ASSQRTLNTGELF
TRBJ2-3	TRBV5-1	TRBD1	ASSSGTGVWDTQY
TRBJ2-7	TRBV28	TRBD1	ATTKTGLAYEQY
TRBJ2-3	TRBV7-9	-	ASSLDSGHTDTQY
TRBJ2-1	TRBV7-9	TRBD2	ASSRGLAYNEQF
TRBJ2-1	TRBV5-1	-	ASSWNGDTSYNEQF
TRBJ2-7	TRBV7-6	TRBD1	ASSLGVRGQVSYEQY
TRBJ1-3	TRBV30	-	AWRPDNSGNTIY
TRBJ2-2	TRBV28	-	ASSAHTNTGELF
TRBJ1-5	TRBV18	-	ASSPRPIGQPQH
TRBJ2-1	TRBV5-1	TRBD2	ASSLSTSGSNYNEQF
TRBJ1-5	TRBV7-6	-	ASSLQTGLNQPQH
TRBJ1-1	TRBV6-6	TRBD1	AIRRQGVRAF